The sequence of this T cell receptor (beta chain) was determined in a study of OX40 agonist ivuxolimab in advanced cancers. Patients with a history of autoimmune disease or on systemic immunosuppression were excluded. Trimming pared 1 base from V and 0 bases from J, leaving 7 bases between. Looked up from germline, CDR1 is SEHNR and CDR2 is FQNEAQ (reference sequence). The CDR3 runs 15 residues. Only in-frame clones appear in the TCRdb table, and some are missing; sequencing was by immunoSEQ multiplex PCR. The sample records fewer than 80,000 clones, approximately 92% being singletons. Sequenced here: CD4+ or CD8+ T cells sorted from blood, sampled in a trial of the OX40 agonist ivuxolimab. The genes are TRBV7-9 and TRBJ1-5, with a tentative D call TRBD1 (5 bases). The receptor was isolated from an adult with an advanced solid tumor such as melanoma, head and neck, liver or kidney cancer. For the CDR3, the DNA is TGTGCCAGCAGCTTAGAGGGGTCTAGCAATCAGCCCCAGCATTTT. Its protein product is CASSLEGSSNQPQHF.